Following are 17 T cell receptor beta chains from one sample sequenced in a study of cytomegalovirus exposure and HLA in healthy donors. The PCR was carried out with 60 Vbeta primers and 13 Jbeta primers. Here immunoSEQ multiplex PCR was the method, and the copy in TCRdb shows in-frame clones only, minus some. The sample carries almost 200,000 clones, roughly 80% recorded once. The specimen was PBMCs. The receptors were sampled from a male donor in good health and CMV-seropositive.

The J gene is TRBJ1-1, the V gene TRBV7-2; possibly TRBD1 for D (5 bases). The CDR3 loop spans 14 amino acids. V lost 3 bases and J 0 bases, leaving 8 bases between the germline ends. In germline, CDR1 is SGHTA, CDR2 FQGNSA. CDR3 in DNA: TGTGCCAGCAGCTTTGACAGAGTGAACACTGAAGCTTTCTTT. Translating gives CASSFDRVNTEAFF.

This clone was detected only a few times. V and J are TRBV7-2 and TRBJ2-1; TRBD1 is a possible D gene (5 bases). The CDR3 runs to 16 residues. Trimming pared 5 bases from V and 0 bases from J, leaving 14 bases between. CDR1 and CDR2 (germline): SGHTA, FQGNSA. The CDR3 sequence: CASSLVGLSSYNEQFF. The CDR3 coding sequence is TGTGCCAGCAGCCTAGTGGGGCTGAGCTCCTACAATGAGCAGTTCTTC.

V is TRBV19 and J is TRBJ2-7; 8 positions match TRBD2. This CDR3 has 15 amino acids. Germline lookup yields CDR1 LNHDA and CDR2 SQIVND (reference sequence). The ends lost 3 bases at V and 2 bases at J; junction bases unmatched: 6. CDR3 amino acids: CASSILAGNTYEQYF. The CDR3 coding sequence is TGTGCCAGTAGTATCCTAGCGGGTAACACCTACGAGCAGTACTTC.

V is TRBV29-1 and J is TRBJ1-5; D unclear. The CDR3 has 12 residues. From germline, CDR1 is SQVTM and CDR2 ANQGSEA. Trimming pared 5 bases from V and 5 bases from J, leaving 10 bases between. DNA for the CDR3: TGCAGCGTTAGAGAGAGCGATCAGCCCCAGCATTTT. Protein product: CSVRESDQPQHF.

This clone occurred a few times. The CDR3 loop reads CASSSGQGYALAGGSNTGELFF. The CDR3 nucleotides are TGTGCCAGCAGCTCGGGACAGGGTTATGCACTAGCGGGGGGGTCGAACACCGGGGAGCTGTTTTTT. The chain combines TRBV7-6 with TRBJ2-2; 13 bases match TRBD2. The CDR3 spans 22 residues. V trimming: 4 bases; J trimming: 0 bases; junction bases outside the gene matches: 17. Germline assignment: CDR1 SGHVS and CDR2 FNYEAQ.

This clone was seen only a few times. J is TRBJ2-2 and V is TRBV5-1; TRBD1 agrees at 7 bases. Trimming took 5 bases from V and 8 from J; bases not matched to a gene: 6. The germline CDR1 and CDR2 sequences are SGHRS and YFSETQ. The CDR3 is made up of 13 amino acids. The CDR3: CASSWDSWGELFF. CDR3 bases: TGCGCCAGCAGTTGGGACAGCTGGGGGGAGCTGTTTTTT. The full variable domain, rest sourced from reference TRBV5-1 and TRBJ2-2, is KAGVTQTPRYLIKTRGQQVTLSCSPISGHRSVSWYQQTPGQGLQFLFEYFSETQRNKGNFPGRFSGRQFSNSRSEMNVSTLELGDSALYLCASSWDSWGELFFGEGSRLTVL.

The chain links TRBV30 to TRBJ2-3, with 9 bases fitting TRBD1. Unmatched junction bases numbered 5, after V lost 7 bases and J lost 0 bases. The CDR3 has 14 residues. Germline V gives CDR1 GTSNPN, CDR2 SVGIG (reference sequence). This chain's CDR3 is CASGQGLSTDTQYF. In DNA form, the CDR3 reads TGTGCCTCGGGACAGGGACTTAGCACAGATACGCAGTATTTT.

The genes are TRBV7-2 and TRBJ1-2; possibly TRBD1 for D (5 bases). The V gene lost 5 bases and the J gene lost 4 bases, with 11 bases spanning the gap. The CDR3 totals 13 residues. The germline V gene has CDR1 SGHTA and CDR2 FQGNSA. CDR3 sequence (DNA): TGTGCCAGCAGCCCTGACAGATCCTATGGCTACACCTTC. It specifies CASSPDRSYGYTF.

This clone was seen a handful of times. The J gene is TRBJ2-7, the V gene TRBV29-1; no firm D call. The germline gives CDR1 SQVTM, CDR2 ANQGSEA. The CDR3 has 11 residues. Trimming stripped 5 bases from V and 4 bases from J, with 9 bases between. Written as DNA, the CDR3 is TGCAGCGTTTCCGAGTTTTACGAGCAGTACTTC. Translated: CSVSEFYEQYF.

This clone showed up just a few times. This chain uses TRBV6-5 with TRBJ1-4, with D tentatively TRBD1 (6 bases). The CDR3 spans 12 residues. CDR1 MNHEY and CDR2 SVGAGI come from the germline V gene. Trimming removed 4 bases at V and 8 bases at J, with 8 bases between. CDR3 coding DNA: TGTGCCAGCAGTTTGGACAGAGAAAAACTGTTTTTT. Its translation: CASSLDREKLFF.

V gene TRBV9 combines with J gene TRBJ2-2; 14 nucleotides line up with TRBD2. The CDR3 extends over 18 amino acids. Germline CDR1 is SGDLS and CDR2 is YYNGEE. The trim removed 3 bases at V and 8 bases at J, leaving 12 bases unmatched. CDR3 amino acids: CASSDRTGTSGGRGELFF. CDR3 in DNA: TGTGCCAGCAGCGACCGGACCGGGACTAGCGGGGGCAGGGGGGAGCTGTTTTTT.

In DNA, the CDR3 is TGTGCCAGCAGCTCGCCCAGGGGGTCCCGCACAGATACGCAGTATTTT. As protein: CASSSPRGSRTDTQYF. The chain is built from TRBV7-8 and TRBJ2-3; TRBD1 aligns across 7 bases. Germline CDR1 reads SGHVS; CDR2 reads FQNEAQ. The length of the CDR3 is 16 residues. The J segment lost 1 base and the V segment lost 4 bases, leaving 8 bases of the junction unmatched.

The chain recombines TRBV6-5 with TRBJ1-1; TRBD1 matches 7 bases. V was clipped by 8 bases and J by 0 bases; unmatched bases: 3. From germline, CDR1 is MNHEY and CDR2 SVGAGI. This CDR3 region has 13 residues. The CDR3 sequence is CASQGGVNTEAFF. The CDR3 nucleotides are TGTGCCAGCCAGGGGGGAGTGAACACTGAAGCTTTCTTT.

The rearrangement uses TRBV5-6 and TRBJ2-3; D gene ambiguous. This CDR3 spans 13 amino acids. Germline V lookup: CDR1 SGHDT, CDR2 YYEEEE. V was shortened by 4 bases and J by 3 bases, with 9 bases between the two germline ends. CDR3 in DNA: TGTGCCAGCAGCCCCCCTACGACAGATACGCAGTATTTT. This encodes CASSPPTTDTQYF.

The chain is built from TRBV28 and TRBJ1-2, with 9 bases that match TRBD1. This CDR3 spans 14 amino acids. Germline CDR1 MDHEN, CDR2 SYDVKM. V trimming: 4 bases; J trimming: 8 bases; junction bases outside the gene matches: 8. The CDR3 is CASSSWDREEGYTF. The CDR3 region has the DNA TGTGCCAGCAGTTCTTGGGACAGGGAGGAAGGCTACACCTTC.

V is TRBV19 and J is TRBJ2-1; D perhaps matches TRBD2 (5 bases). V was cut by 8 bases and J by 12 bases, with 26 bases left in between. CDR3 size: 15 residues. Germline V gives CDR1 LNHDA, CDR2 SQIVND (reference sequence). The CDR3 here is CASFPGGGFTGGQFF. CDR3 nucleotide sequence: TGTGCCAGTTTCCCCGGAGGTGGGTTTACTGGAGGGCAGTTCTTC.

The rearrangement joins TRBV7-3 to TRBJ2-3; either TRBD1 or TRBD2 may supply D (6 bases each). This CDR3 has 18 amino acids. Germline CDR1 reads SGHTA; CDR2 reads FQGTGA. The germline V and J ends were trimmed by 5 bases and 6 bases, with 27 bases remaining between them. The chain's CDR3 is CASSLRGESGVRGDTQYF. In DNA form, the CDR3 reads TGTGCCAGCAGCCTAAGGGGGGAGTCGGGGGTGCGCGGGGATACGCAGTATTTT.